This T cell receptor beta chain emerged from a study of blood T cell repertoires in COVID-19. Looking at the study overall: Specimens from acute and convalescent COVID-19 originated in the United States, Italy and Spain. From T cells, B-cell-depleted T cells, or PBMCs came the material, which was cDNA or gDNA.

Per the study methods: Researchers report that nucleated cell counts were estimated from reference gene primer amplification. The repertoire was sequenced with immunoSEQ multiplex PCR; TCRdb's copy has only in-frame clones and lacks some. From that table come the V and J calls and clone size; the DNA was used to work out D and trimming. This sample yields about 36,000 clones, of which roughly 84% are seen a single time; 2% to 2.5% belongs to the top ten. The CDR3 has 13 residues. Germline CDR1 reads SGHTA; CDR2 reads FQGNSA. Trimming took off 11 bases at V and 0 bases at J, with 12 bases between the two ends.

The V and J genes are TRBV7-2 and TRBJ2-3; no clear D. The TCR comes from a human donor in a cohort sampled during active COVID-19. What was sequenced was peripheral blood. Here the CDR3 DNA reads TGTGCCCAAGTGGCAGAAAGCACAGATACGCAGTATTTT. Translated: CAQVAESTDTQYF.